This T cell receptor (beta chain) stems from a study of beta chain features in type 1 diabetes. On this clone: Its antigen is currently unknown.

Investigators reverse transcribed all isolated RNA, so they sequenced expressed TCRB transcripts. Sequencing of naive, central memory and regulatory T cell samples gave an average of approximately 3.8 million reads. The table came from immunoSEQ multiplex PCR; TCRdb's copy has only in-frame clones and leaves some out. In the table there are 300,000 to 350,000 clones, roughly 13% of which are singletons. Germline V lookup: CDR1 MDHEN, CDR2 SYDVKM. The V gene end was trimmed by 10 bases and the J gene end by 1 base; junction bases not matched to a gene: 5. CDR3 length: 13 amino acids. Study results and limitations: All four CD4+ subsets of Type 1 diabetes patients contained TCRB CDR3s that were moderately but significantly shorter.

The authors took one heparinised blood draw, averaging roughly 120 mL, from each donor. Purity (above 98%) was reached by all sorted populations. The clonotype comes from a woman aged 18-29 years with type 1 diabetes. This rearrangement joins TRBV28 to TRBJ2-3; 7 nucleotides line up with TRBD2. Sequencing input: naive CD4+ T cells from blood. The CDR3 coding sequence is TGTGCCATTGGACTAGGAGGCACAGATACGCAGTATTTT. This sequence encodes CAIGLGGTDTQYF.